The present T cell receptor (beta chain) was sequenced within a study of shared clonotypes between healthy human individuals. Study context: The people who gave samples were a couple of women and a few men aged 18 to 49. The plates for each donor numbered three CD4 naive, three CD4 memory, two CD8 naive and one CD8 memory.

Measured with immunoSEQ multiplex PCR; TCRdb has only the in-frame clones, and not every one. The table includes some 1 million clones, around 76% detected once. Germline V gene lookup returns CDR1 SQVTM and CDR2 ANQGSEA. The V end lost 6 bases, the J end lost 0 bases, and 6 bases lay between the germline ends. This CDR3 has 13 amino acids. The gene calls are TRBV29-1 and TRBJ2-6; no firm D call. Sequencing was performed on memory CD4+ T cells sorted from blood. Subset noted: CD45RA-negative fraction. This TCR derives from a man aged 18 to 29 in good health. The CDR3 DNA follows: TGCAGCGTGGAGCTCTCTGGGGCCAACGTCCTGACTTTC. Translation gives CSVELSGANVLTF.